This T cell receptor (beta chain) appears in the sequencing data of a study of monozygotic twins with inflammatory bowel disease. Concerning this clonotype: Its antigen is undetermined.

The CDR3 totals 15 residues. Per the germline V gene, CDR1 is MNHNS and CDR2 is SASEGT. TCRdb re-called the 5' RACE reads and shows each CDR3 protein once, DNA omitted. The sample includes 150,000 to 200,000 distinct CDR3 sequences. Study outcomes and limitations: The authors found no support for a single strong IBD-associated signal or clonotype.

V is TRBV6-1 and J is TRBJ1-2. The TCR originated in a human donor with ulcerative colitis or Crohn's disease, or a healthy co-twin of an affected twin (not recorded which). The sample consisted of blood. The CDR3 loop is CASSPTGVSPYGYTF.